This T cell receptor beta chain appears in the sequencing data of a study of control samples from healthy donors and cancer patients. Using immunoSEQ multiplex PCR, the repertoire was profiled, and TCRdb retains in-frame clones only, with some absent. Among 50,000 to 75,000 clones, about 82% were seen once, and the ten largest hold over 4.5%. The CDR3 sequence is 13 residues long. The V end lost 4 bases, the J end lost 3 bases, and 9 bases lay between the germline ends. Germline CDR1 is SGHTA and CDR2 is FQGNSA. The chain joins TRBV7-2 to TRBJ1-1; D gene uncertain. The TCR originated in a man in his forties or fifties in good health. The source material was blood. The DNA for the CDR3 is TGTGCCAGCAGCTGGCGGTTCCACACTGAAGCTTTCTTT. Encoded protein: CASSWRFHTEAFF. Variable domain in full (rest from reference TRBV7-2 and TRBJ1-1): GAGVSQSPSNKVTEKGKDVELRCDPISGHTALYWYRQSLGQGLEFLIYFQGNSAPDKSGLPSDRFSAERTGGSVSTLTIQRTQQEDSAVYLCASSWRFHTEAFFGQGTRLTVV.